This TCR beta chain was found in a study of blood T cells in healthy people across ages. Findings and caveats of the study: TCR beta diversity tracked closely with naive T cell percentage.

Through a sample-barcoded 5' primer and a J-beta primer mix, a second PCR was run for about 6 to 12 cycles. TCRdb re-called the 5' RACE reads through MiXCR, storing one row per CDR3 protein. The sample holds more than 650,000 distinct CDR3 sequences, about 26% seen once. Donor samples were obtained from healthy Caucasian individuals from Russia, aged about 6 to 90. This clonotype was recorded at least ten times. Its antigen is unknown. CDR1 and CDR2 (germline): SGDLS, YYNGEE. The CDR3 is 15 residues long. V lost 0 bases to trimming and J lost 3 bases; unmatched junction nucleotides: 5. In addition, the sample was reused for a study of T cells of mothers and their children.

The V gene is TRBV9, the J gene TRBJ1-1, with 7 nucleotides matching TRBD1. This receptor was obtained from a boy aged 5-17 years in good health. The sequenced sample was blood. The CDR3 protein is CASSVEAGGDTEAFF. The CDR3 DNA is TGTGCCAGCAGCGTAGAGGCAGGGGGGGACACTGAAGCTTTCTTT. The complete variable domain, with remaining parts taken from reference TRBV9 and TRBJ1-1, reads DSGVTQTPKHLITATGQRVTLRCSPRSGDLSVYWYQQSLDQGLQFLIQYYNGEERAKGNILERFSAQQFPDLHSELNLSSLELGDSALYFCASSVEAGGDTEAFFGQGTRLTVV.